This passage covers 18 T cell receptor beta chains from one sample sequenced in a study of shared clonotypes between healthy human individuals. Assay: immunoSEQ multiplex PCR; the TCRdb copy retains only in-frame clones and omits some. The sample lists 1.5 million to 2.5 million clones, roughly 94% seen once, with 1% to 1.5% in the top ten. CD45RO negativity and positive selection for CCR7 defined naive CD8 cells, a population that excluded terminally differentiated effector memory CD45RA+ cells. The sequenced sample consisted of naive CD8+ T cells sorted from blood. The origin of the receptors is a man younger than 35 in good health.

The chain links TRBV2 to TRBJ2-7; D is perhaps TRBD2 (5 bases). V lost 10 bases and J 3 bases, leaving 16 bases between the germline ends. Germline CDR1 is SNHLY and CDR2 is FYNNEI. There are 13 residues in the CDR3. The DNA for the CDR3 is TGTGCCATCCACCCGCGAGAGGGCTACGAGCAGTACTTC. It specifies CAIHPREGYEQYF.

This clone appeared once. The J gene is TRBJ1-2, the V gene TRBV28; 10 bases line up with TRBD1. Looked up from germline, CDR1 is MDHEN and CDR2 is SYDVKM. After removal of 4 bases from V and 8 bases from J, the junction contained 10 bases not matched to a gene. The CDR3 consists of 15 residues. The CDR3 region is CASSSVPGQGHGYTF. CDR3 sequence (DNA): TGTGCCAGCAGTTCGGTCCCGGGACAGGGGCACGGCTACACCTTC.

On this clone itself: This sample also contains other DNA sequences that code for the same CDR3. V is TRBV6-5 and J is TRBJ2-7; 7 bases fit TRBD2. V gave up 0 bases and J gave up 2 bases; unmatched junction bases: 1. The CDR3 covers 14 residues. CDR1 and CDR2 from the germline V gene are MNHEY and SVGAGI. For the CDR3, the DNA is TGTGCCAGCAGTTACTCGGGGGGGACCTACGAGCAGTACTTC. Residues: CASSYSGGTYEQYF.

The chain employs TRBV25-1 and TRBJ2-1; D is possibly TRBD1 or TRBD2 (5 bases each). The CDR3 is 16 residues long. Looked up from germline, CDR1 is MGHDK and CDR2 is SYGVNS. Trimming took off 8 bases at V and 6 bases at J, with 23 bases between the two ends. CDR3 amino acids: CASSGWVAGSGNEQFF. Here the CDR3 DNA reads TGTGCCAGCTCAGGATGGGTCGCAGGGAGTGGCAATGAGCAGTTCTTC.

The chain has TRBV30 and TRBJ2-1; D is possibly TRBD2 (6 bases). The CDR3 spans 11 residues. From germline, CDR1 is GTSNPN and CDR2 SVGIG (reference sequence). Trimming cost V 5 bases and J 5 bases, with 7 bases left between them. DNA for the CDR3: TGTGCCTGGGGACTAAACAATGAGCAGTTCTTC. As protein: CAWGLNNEQFF. Based on the CDR3 plus reference TRBV30 and TRBJ2-1, the full variable domain is SQTIHQWPATLVQPVGSPLSLECTVEGTSNPNLYWYRQAAGRGLQLLFYSVGIGQISSEVPQNLSASRPQDRQFILSSKKLLLSDSGFYLCAWGLNNEQFFGPGTRLTVL.

On this clone: Germline is not matched at one junction end, which may reflect a read error. This sequence joins TRBV7-9 and TRBJ1-5; D not certain. CDR1 is SEHNR, CDR2 FQNEAQ, per germline (reference sequence). The CDR3 consists of 12 residues. CDR3 DNA sequence: TGTGCCAGCAGCCTAGCTCCCCAGCCCCAGCATTTT. Translated, it gives CASSLAPQPQHF.

In DNA form, the CDR3 reads TGTGCCAGCAGTTTATTTCTAGCGGGAGGGTACGAGCAGTACTTC. It is translated as CASSLFLAGGYEQYF. This chain uses TRBV27 with TRBJ2-7; 12 bases match TRBD2. V trimming: 1 base; J trimming: 4 bases; junction bases outside the gene matches: 2. CDR3 length: 15 residues. Germline-derived CDR1 and CDR2 are MNHEY and SMNVEV (reference sequence).

The chain couples TRBV29-1 to TRBJ2-1; D remains unclear. The V gene's germline CDR1 is SQVTM and CDR2 ANQGSEA. Trimming took 7 bases from V and 2 from J, leaving 3 bases between them. This CDR3 has 10 residues. CDR3 region: CSGTYNEQFF. The CDR3 bases are TGCAGCGGAACCTACAATGAGCAGTTCTTC.

J is TRBJ1-1 and V is TRBV11-1; D is uncertain. The CDR3 length is 11 residues. The germline V and J ends were trimmed by 4 bases and 1 base, with 1 base remaining between them. From germline, CDR1 is SGHAT and CDR2 FQDESV (reference sequence). The CDR3 DNA follows: TGTGCCAGCAGCTCGAACACTGAAGCTTTCTTT. Its translation is CASSSNTEAFF.

The chain is built from TRBV5-5 and TRBJ1-1; D gene ambiguous. V was shortened by 2 bases and J by 6 bases, with 14 bases between the two germline ends. From germline, CDR1 is SGHKS and CDR2 YYEKEE (reference sequence). The CDR3 extends over 14 amino acids. As DNA, the CDR3 is TGTGCCAGCAGCTTAGAAGGGATCTTCGCTGAAGCTTTCTTT. It specifies CASSLEGIFAEAFF. Combining the CDR3 with reference TRBV5-5 and TRBJ1-1 gives the whole variable domain DAGVTQSPTHLIKTRGQQVTLRCSPISGHKSVSWYQQVLGQGPQFIFQYYEKEERGRGNFPDRFSARQFPNYSSELNVNALLLGDSALYLCASSLEGIFAEAFFGQGTRLTVV.

The gene calls are TRBV9 and TRBJ2-4, with D tentatively TRBD1 (5 bases). CDR1 is SGDLS, CDR2 YYNGEE, per germline. The ends were cut back, 0 bases at V and 7 bases at J, with 8 bases in the middle. This CDR3 comprises 13 residues. The CDR3 nucleotides read TGTGCCAGCAGCGTAGGGGCAGGGAACATTCAGTACTTC. This codes for CASSVGAGNIQYF. Complete variable domain (other parts from reference TRBV9 and TRBJ2-4): DSGVTQTPKHLITATGQRVTLRCSPRSGDLSVYWYQQSLDQGLQFLIQYYNGEERAKGNILERFSAQQFPDLHSELNLSSLELGDSALYFCASSVGAGNIQYFGAGTRLSVL.

This clone has only one observation. This rearrangement joins TRBV6-5 to TRBJ1-1; 11 bases map to TRBD1. Germline V lookup: CDR1 MNHEY, CDR2 SVGAGI. With 0 bases clipped from V and 5 bases from J, the junction kept 2 bases outside the gene matches. CDR3 length: 15 amino acids. The CDR3 nucleotides are TGTGCCAGCAGTTACTCCGGGACAGGGGGGACTGAAGCTTTCTTT. Translating it yields CASSYSGTGGTEAFF.

On this clone: Other nucleotide sequences from this sample produce the same CDR3. The rearrangement joins TRBV4-1 to TRBJ1-2; TRBD1 aligns across 7 bases. Germline assignment: CDR1 MGHRA and CDR2 YSYEKL. Trimming took 1 base from V and 4 from J; bases not matched to a gene: 6. The CDR3 is 15 amino acids. CDR3 region: CASSQGPGGAYGYTF. DNA for the CDR3: TGCGCCAGCAGCCAAGGCCCAGGGGGGGCCTATGGCTACACCTTC.

This clone was picked up a small number of times. V and J are TRBV19 and TRBJ1-6; the D is unclear. CDR3 length equals 14 residues. The germline gives CDR1 LNHDA, CDR2 SQIVND (reference sequence). V was shortened by 1 base and J by 8 bases, with 9 bases between the two germline ends. The CDR3 bases are TGTGCCAGTAGTATAGGGGATTTTTATTCACCCCTCCACTTT. Translation gives CASSIGDFYSPLHF.

With respect to this clone: Other DNA sequences in the same sample also yield this CDR3. The chain is built from TRBV4-1 and TRBJ2-7, with D unclear. The V end lost 1 base, the J end lost 3 bases, and 7 bases lay between the germline ends. Looked up from germline, CDR1 is MGHRA and CDR2 is YSYEKL. The CDR3 contains 13 residues. CDR3 amino acids: CASSQGTGYEQYF. The CDR3 nucleotides are TGCGCCAGCAGCCAAGGGACGGGCTACGAGCAGTACTTC.

The CDR3 coding sequence is TGTGCCAGCAGCTGGCGGGACAGTTACGAGCAGTACTTC. This translates into CASSWRDSYEQYF. The J gene is TRBJ2-7, the V gene TRBV11-1, with TRBD1 as a possible D gene (7 bases). CDR3 length equals 13 residues. The V end lost 4 bases, the J end lost 4 bases, and 11 bases lay between the germline ends. Looked up from germline, CDR1 is SGHAT and CDR2 is FQDESV (reference sequence).

V gene TRBV28 combines with J gene TRBJ1-4, with 12 bases fitting TRBD1. Germline V gene sequence: CDR1 MDHEN, CDR2 SYDVKM. J lost 5 bases, V lost 2 bases, and 6 bases had no gene match. The CDR3 contains 17 residues. This chain's CDR3 is CASSLPTGTGGNEKLFF. CDR3 bases: TGTGCCAGCAGTTTACCCACCGGGACAGGGGGCAATGAAAAACTGTTTTTT.

The chain employs TRBV4-1 and TRBJ2-1; D remains ambiguous. V was clipped by 6 bases and J by 7 bases, with 7 bases between them. From germline, CDR1 is MGHRA and CDR2 YSYEKL. The CDR3 is 11 amino acids. The CDR3 is CASRSLNEQFF. The CDR3 nucleotides are TGCGCCAGCAGGAGTTTAAATGAGCAGTTCTTC.